The 28 T cell receptor beta chains below come from one sample, sequenced in a study of cytomegalovirus exposure and HLA in healthy donors. The study ran its PCR with 60 Vbeta and 13 Jbeta primers. Some clones are missing from TCRdb's copy, which holds only in-frame ones; the method was immunoSEQ multiplex PCR. There are about 120,000 clones in the sample; 55% to 65% occur only once, and 2% to 2.5% lies in the top ten. The sample consisted of PBMCs. These receptors came from a woman younger than 45 in good health and CMV-seronegative.

This rearrangement joins TRBV19 to TRBJ1-1; D is unresolved. The CDR3 totals 15 residues. The germline CDR1 and CDR2 sequences are LNHDA and SQIVND (reference sequence). With 1 base removed from V and 1 base from J, the gap between germline ends came to 10 bases. The CDR3 sequence: CASSIVPSGNTEAFF. The CDR3 DNA is TGTGCCAGTAGTATAGTCCCGTCGGGGAACACTGAAGCTTTCTTT.

The chain couples TRBV9 to TRBJ2-7, with TRBD1 identical over 9 bases. The CDR3 has 14 residues. Germline CDR1 reads SGDLS; CDR2 reads YYNGEE. V dropped 3 bases and J dropped 4; count of bases not matched to a gene: 5. The CDR3 sequence: CASSARGQGYEQYF. The CDR3 DNA reads TGTGCCAGCAGCGCCCGAGGACAGGGGTACGAGCAGTACTTC.

The V gene is TRBV7-9, the J gene TRBJ1-4, with 9 nucleotides matching TRBD1. This CDR3 region has 16 residues. The V and J ends lost 8 bases and 4 bases, in that order; junction bases with no gene match: 11. Germline V CDR1 and CDR2: SEHNR, FQNEAQ (reference sequence). The CDR3 DNA follows: TGTGCCAGCGAAACCGGGACAGGGCTTAGTAATGAAAAACTGTTTTTT. Its protein product is CASETGTGLSNEKLFF. Variable domain in full (rest from reference TRBV7-9 and TRBJ1-4): DTGVSQNPRHKITKRGQNVTFRCDPISEHNRLYWYRQTLGQGPEFLTYFQNEAQLEKSRLLSDRFSAERPKGSFSTLEIQRTEQGDSAMYLCASETGTGLSNEKLFFGSGTQLSVL.

The chain has TRBV11-3 and TRBJ2-3, with a weak D call TRBD1 (5 bases). The CDR3 has 13 amino acids. CDR1 is SGHNT, CDR2 YENEEA, per germline. Between the trimmed V and J ends, which lost 4 bases and 5 bases, there was a span of 10 bases. CDR3 residues: CASSYRGRDTQYF. The CDR3 nucleotides are TGTGCCAGCAGCTATAGGGGTCGAGATACGCAGTATTTT.

This clone was seen repeatedly, ten times or more. J is TRBJ2-1 and V is TRBV4-3; 8 positions agree with TRBD1. Trimming took 0 bases from V and 1 from J; bases not matched to a gene: 5. Germline V CDR1 and CDR2: LGHNA, YSLEER. This CDR3 is 17 amino acids long. For the CDR3, the DNA is TGCGCCAGCAGCCAAGATCCAGGGGGCGCATCCTACAATGAGCAGTTCTTC. Protein: CASSQDPGGASYNEQFF.

In DNA, the CDR3 is TGTGCCAGCAGCTTATATAGCGGAACCTACGAGCAGTACTTC. It yields the protein CASSLYSGTYEQYF. V usage is TRBV7-8 and J usage is TRBJ2-7; tentative D call: TRBD2 (6 bases). V was shortened by 2 bases and J by 2 bases, with 10 bases between the two germline ends. The CDR3 extends over 14 amino acids. Germline lookup yields CDR1 SGHVS and CDR2 FQNEAQ.

This chain connects TRBV10-2 to TRBJ2-2, with 14 bases that match TRBD2. V trimming: 10 bases; J trimming: 7 bases; junction bases outside the gene matches: 5. CDR1 and CDR2 (germline): WSHSY, SAAADI. The CDR3 consists of 14 residues. The CDR3 here is CAIGLAGGHGELFF. DNA of the CDR3: TGCGCCATCGGACTAGCGGGAGGTCACGGGGAGCTGTTTTTT.

CDR3 in DNA: TGCAGCGTTGCCCCGAGTAATAATTCACCCCTCCACTTT. Residues: CSVAPSNNSPLHF. V usage is TRBV29-1 and J usage is TRBJ1-6; no clear D. In germline, CDR1 is SQVTM, CDR2 ANQGSEA. The CDR3 has 13 amino acids. Between the trimmed V and J ends, which lost 4 bases and 5 bases, there was a span of 9 bases.

The chain is built from TRBV28 and TRBJ1-2; 7 bases are shared with TRBD1. V shed 5 bases and J 4 bases; nucleotides not matched to a gene: 7. The CDR3 contains 14 residues. From germline, CDR1 is MDHEN and CDR2 SYDVKM. CDR3 DNA: TGTGCCAGCAGTACAACAGGGGCTGGCTATGGCTACACCTTC. Translation: CASSTTGAGYGYTF.

This clone was seen only once. The chain carries TRBV9 and TRBJ2-1; 8 bases align to TRBD2. With 0 bases clipped from V and 5 bases from J, the junction kept 10 bases outside the gene matches. This CDR3 has 17 residues. Germline values: CDR1 SGDLS, CDR2 YYNGEE. Here the CDR3 DNA reads TGTGCCAGCAGCGTAGGGGGCGGGGGGAGTTGGGACAATGAGCAGTTCTTC. Protein product: CASSVGGGGSWDNEQFF.

This chain connects TRBV18 to TRBJ1-2; the D gene is possibly TRBD1 (5 bases). V lost 6 bases to trimming and J lost 6 bases, with 14 bases between them. The CDR3 runs to 13 residues. Germline-derived CDR1 and CDR2 are KGHSH and LQKENI. The CDR3 DNA reads TGTGCCAGCTCCCCAGGACATGGGGATGGCTACACCTTC. Amino acids: CASSPGHGDGYTF.

J is TRBJ2-1 and V is TRBV5-1, with TRBD1 matching over 7 bases. V was pared by 0 bases and J by 4 bases, with 4 bases of the junction left unmatched. Germline values: CDR1 SGHRS, CDR2 YFSETQ. This CDR3 is 15 amino acids long. This chain's CDR3 is CASSLGQGTYNEQFF. Written as DNA, the CDR3 is TGCGCCAGCAGCTTGGGACAGGGAACTTACAATGAGCAGTTCTTC. The variable domain in full, with the rest retrieved from reference TRBV5-1 and TRBJ2-1, is KAGVTQTPRYLIKTRGQQVTLSCSPISGHRSVSWYQQTPGQGLQFLFEYFSETQRNKGNFPGRFSGRQFSNSRSEMNVSTLELGDSALYLCASSLGQGTYNEQFFGPGTRLTVL.

The chain links TRBV5-1 to TRBJ2-1; 7 nucleotides align to TRBD1. CDR1 and CDR2 from the germline V gene are SGHRS and YFSETQ. The CDR3 has 16 amino acids. The V segment lost 4 bases and the J segment 0 bases; nucleotides outside the gene matches: 7. Written as DNA, the CDR3 is TGCGCCAGCAGCCCGGGACAGACTTTCTCCTACAATGAGCAGTTCTTC. It codes for CASSPGQTFSYNEQFF.

V is TRBV19 and J is TRBJ2-2; 8 bases are shared with TRBD2. CDR3 length: 15 amino acids. Germline V gives CDR1 LNHDA, CDR2 SQIVND (reference sequence). The V segment lost 3 bases and the J segment 5 bases; nucleotides outside the gene matches: 5. The CDR3 protein is CASSMSQRETGELFF. CDR3 coding DNA: TGTGCCAGTAGTATGTCCCAGCGGGAGACCGGGGAGCTGTTTTTT. The variable domain in full, completed from reference TRBV19 and TRBJ2-2, reads DGGITQSPKYLFRKEGQNVTLSCEQNLNHDAMYWYRQDPGQGLRLIYYSQIVNDFQKGDIAEGYSVSREKKESFPLTVTSAQKNPTAFYLCASSMSQRETGELFFGEGSRLTVL.

This clone is a singleton in its sample. The genes are TRBV29-1 and TRBJ2-1; D uncertain. The CDR3 consists of 14 residues. The V and J ends lost 3 bases and 2 bases respectively, with 11 bases between them. CDR1 SQVTM and CDR2 ANQGSEA come from the germline V gene. The CDR3 DNA reads as TGCAGCGTTGATCGGCCAGACACCTACAATGAGCAGTTCTTC. This codes for CSVDRPDTYNEQFF.

This clone was detected a few times. The chain links TRBV28 to TRBJ2-7; TRBD1 agrees at 7 bases. The length of the CDR3 is 13 residues. Germline V gives CDR1 MDHEN, CDR2 SYDVKM. After removal of 8 bases from V and 3 bases from J, the junction contained 7 bases not matched to a gene. In nucleotides, the CDR3 is TGTGCCAGCGTGCAAGCAGGGGGCTACGAGCAGTACTTC. Its translation: CASVQAGGYEQYF.

This chain joins TRBV4-3 and TRBJ2-2; the D gene is possibly TRBD2 (7 bases). This CDR3 has 16 residues. Per germline, CDR1 LGHNA and CDR2 YSLEER. The germline V and J ends were trimmed by 0 bases and 6 bases, with 14 bases remaining between them. CDR3: CASSQDRRGRAGELFF. The CDR3 nucleotides read TGCGCCAGCAGCCAAGATCGAAGGGGGAGGGCCGGGGAGCTGTTTTTT.

The rearrangement joins TRBV4-1 to TRBJ1-6; TRBD1 agrees at 10 bases. The CDR3 is 17 residues long. From germline, CDR1 is MGHRA and CDR2 YSYEKL. Trimming removed 8 bases from V and 4 bases from J; junction bases left unmatched: 11. CDR3 DNA sequence: TGCGCCAGCCGAAGCCCGGGACAGGGGTTTTATAATTCACCCCTCCACTTT. As protein: CASRSPGQGFYNSPLHF.

This clone turned up a few times. The chain employs TRBV5-1 and TRBJ2-5; D not certain. With the DNA end fitting TRBJ2-7 better, the J assignment may be wrong. CDR3 length equals 13 residues. Looked up from germline, CDR1 is SGHRS and CDR2 is YFSETQ. CDR3 sequence reads: CASSLDSTYEQYF. The CDR3, as DNA: TGCGCCAGCAGCTTGGATAGTACCTACGAGCAGTACTTC.

V usage is TRBV9 and J usage is TRBJ1-6, with 9 bases identical to TRBD1. Germline lookup yields CDR1 SGDLS and CDR2 YYNGEE. V gave up 4 bases and J gave up 7 bases; unmatched junction bases: 6. CDR3 size: 15 residues. CDR3 in amino acids: CASSPDGTGNSPLHF. Here the CDR3 DNA reads TGTGCCAGCAGCCCCGACGGGACAGGGAATTCACCCCTCCACTTT.

For this clone: One end of the junction does not line up with germline, which may come from a read error. The chain is built from TRBV7-7 and TRBJ1-3; D is unclear. CDR3 length: 15 residues. Germline CDR1 and CDR2: SSHAT and FNYEAQ (reference sequence). This chain's CDR3 is CASSQDWSSGNTIYF. The CDR3 DNA reads TGTGCTAGCAGCCAGGACTGGAGCTCTGGAAACACCATATATTTT.

This chain joins TRBV6-5 and TRBJ2-1; TRBD2 matches at 7 bases. Germline trimming cut 0 bases from V and 7 bases from J; bases unmatched to any gene: 6. The V gene's germline CDR1 is MNHEY and CDR2 SVGAGI. This CDR3 comprises 15 residues. Here the CDR3 reads CASSYSGEGRNEQFF. Here the CDR3 DNA reads TGTGCCAGCAGTTACTCTGGGGAGGGGAGGAATGAGCAGTTCTTC.

This clone was seen more than once but under ten times. The chain carries TRBV12-2 and TRBJ1-1; TRBD1 was called by the table and not checked on the DNA. TRBV12-2 is described as a pseudogene. There are 16 residues in the CDR3. CDR3 bases: TGTGCAAGTCGCTTAGTACGGACAGAAAAGAACACTGAAGCTTTCTTT. Its translation: CASRLVRTEKNTEAFF.

Comments on this clone: The junction and the germline gene differ at one end; a read error may be behind it. Other DNA sequences within the sample encode an identical CDR3. V is TRBV27 and J is TRBJ1-1; a possible D gene is TRBD1 (6 bases). The germline V gene encodes CDR1 MNHEY and CDR2 SMNVEV (reference sequence). CDR3 size: 13 residues. CDR3 nucleotide sequence: TGTGCCAGCAGTTTGACAGGAAACACTGAGGCTTTCTTT. Encoded protein: CASSLTGNTEAFF.

The chain joins TRBV4-2 to TRBJ2-1; no definite D call. V lost 4 bases and J 8 bases, leaving 12 bases between the germline ends. The CDR3 has 13 amino acids. The V gene's germline CDR1 is LGHNA and CDR2 YNFKEQ. The CDR3 loop reads CASSPPGRDEQFF. CDR3 nucleotide sequence: TGTGCCAGCAGCCCCCCTGGTCGGGATGAGCAGTTCTTC.

The chain has TRBV28 and TRBJ2-5; 9 nucleotides align to TRBD2. J gave up 3 bases and V 5 bases, and 7 bases lay outside the gene matches. Germline V CDR1 and CDR2: MDHEN, SYDVKM. The CDR3 has 15 residues. Here the CDR3 DNA reads TGTGCCAGCAGTCCGGGGGTAGCGGGAGAAGAGACCCAGTACTTC. Its translation is CASSPGVAGEETQYF.

V and J are TRBV7-2 and TRBJ2-7; the D is unclear. Trimming removed 4 bases at V and 0 bases at J, with 16 bases between. The CDR3 runs 16 residues. Germline V gene sequence: CDR1 SGHTA, CDR2 FQGNSA. Here the CDR3 DNA reads TGTGCCAGCAGCTCCTTCCTTGCGGCCAGCTCCTACGAGCAGTACTTC. This codes for CASSSFLAASSYEQYF.

The sample holds one count of this clone. The chain recombines TRBV7-3 with TRBJ2-1, with 7 bases fitting TRBD2. CDR1 is SGHTA, CDR2 FQGTGA, per germline. V lost 2 bases, J lost 15 bases, and 7 bases stayed unmatched. The CDR3 is 12 residues long. The CDR3 DNA follows: TGTGCCAGCAGCTTAGGCCTGACTAGCCCGTTCTTC. Amino acids: CASSLGLTSPFF.